This is a list of T cell receptor beta chains from one sample in a study of T cell responses to AZD1222 COVID-19 vaccine. Sequenced by immunoSEQ multiplex PCR; TCRdb stores in-frame clones only, minus some. The sample contains 150,000 to 200,000 clones, roughly 93% of which appear only once. The specimen comprised peripheral blood, sampled on day 0 of AZD1222 vaccination. These receptors all come from an adult in good health. The CDR3 runs from the conserved cysteine through the conserved F or W. A D gene is named only where the DNA matches it firmly. Size values are once, few and many counts, or a class for expanded clones, and some rows have none.

clone size,V gene,J gene,D gene,CDR3 protein,CDR3 DNA
NA,TRBV11-2,TRBJ1-1,NA,CASSLVHFDRKNTEAFF,TGTGCCAGCAGCTTAGTTCATTTCGACAGAAAGAACACTGAAGCTTTCTTT
NA,TRBV28,TRBJ2-7,NA,CASSPTGPYEQYF,TGTGCCAGCAGTCCCACGGGCCCGTACGAGCAGTACTTC
NA,TRBV19,TRBJ2-1,TRBD2,CASSTRSGATGEQFF,TGTGCCAGTAGTACCCGTAGCGGGGCCACCGGGGAGCAGTTCTTC
NA,TRBV18,TRBJ2-5,NA,CASSPLSANSPATQYF,TGTGCCAGCTCACCACTGTCTGCAAACTCCCCGGCGACCCAGTACTTC
NA,TRBV19,TRBJ1-4,NA,CASSTTHRGEKLFF,TGTGCCAGTAGTACGACCCACCGGGGTGAAAAACTGTTTTTT
NA,TRBV18,TRBJ1-2,NA,CASSPSGDGYGYTF,TGTGCCAGCTCACCGTCCGGGGACGGCTATGGCTACACCTTC
NA,TRBV29-1,TRBJ2-3,NA,CSVLTSTDTQYF,TGCAGCGTGTTAACCAGCACAGATACGCAGTATTTT
NA,TRBV3-1/TRBV3-2,TRBJ2-3,TRBD2,CATRGGSVNTQYF,TGTGCCACCCGTGGCGGGAGTGTCAATACGCAGTATTTT
NA,TRBV4-2,TRBJ1-4,NA,CASSQTVGRHRNNEKLFF,TGTGCCAGCAGCCAAACGGTGGGCCGACACAGGAATAATGAAAAACTGTTTTTT
NA,TRBV6-5,TRBJ2-3,TRBD1,CASTDRGSRTDTQYF,TGTGCCAGCACCGACAGGGGATCACGTACAGATACGCAGTATTTT
NA,TRBV9,TRBJ2-5,TRBD1,CASSVEDRGWETQYF,TGTGCCAGCAGCGTAGAGGACAGGGGCTGGGAGACCCAGTACTTC
NA,TRBV7-9,TRBJ2-2,NA,CASHLDRGTGELFF,TGTGCCAGCCACTTGGACAGAGGCACCGGGGAGCTGTTTTTT
NA,TRBV10-3,TRBJ1-4,NA,CAIGGEGSEKLFF,TGTGCCATCGGGGGGGAGGGCAGTGAAAAACTGTTTTTT
NA,TRBV7-9,TRBJ1-3,NA,CASSFAGANTIYF,TGTGCCAGCAGCTTTGCAGGGGCAAACACCATATATTTT
once,TRBV5-1,TRBJ1-2,NA,CASSLGRRPNYGYTF,TGCGCCAGCAGCTTGGGGAGGCGACCGAACTATGGCTACACCTTC
NA,TRBV19,TRBJ2-1,NA,CASSITPSLLDEQFF,TGTGCCAGTAGTATTACCCCTTCCTTGCTAGATGAGCAGTTCTTC
NA,TRBV27,TRBJ1-1,NA,CASILGSGNTEAFF,TGTGCCAGCATCCTCGGTTCGGGGAACACTGAAGCTTTCTTT
NA,TRBV11-1,TRBJ1-2,TRBD1,CASSMDRGSYGYTF,TGTGCCAGCAGCATGGACAGGGGGTCCTATGGCTACACCTTC
NA,TRBV28,TRBJ1-5,NA,CASSSRGQPQHF,TGTGCCAGCAGTTCCAGGGGTCAGCCCCAGCATTTT
NA,TRBV9,TRBJ2-7,TRBD2,CASSDRLASYEQYF,TGTGCCAGCAGCGACAGACTAGCTTCCTACGAGCAGTACTTC
NA,TRBV27,TRBJ1-1,NA,CASSHQGPAGNTEAFF,TGTGCCAGCAGTCACCAGGGTCCGGCGGGGAACACTGAAGCTTTCTTT
NA,TRBV28,TRBJ2-3,NA,CASTLRPVGTDTQYF,TGTGCCAGCACCTTACGCCCAGTGGGGACAGATACGCAGTATTTT
NA,TRBV6-5,TRBJ2-1,TRBD1,CASSYRDRGNNEQFF,TGTGCCAGCAGTTACCGGGACAGGGGAAACAATGAGCAGTTCTTC
NA,TRBV6-5,TRBJ1-1,NA,CASSFRVLTRGTEAFF,TGTGCCAGCAGTTTCCGGGTCCTCACACGTGGCACTGAAGCTTTCTTT
once,TRBV7-9,TRBJ1-5,NA,CASSLAGQTSNQPQHF,TGTGCCAGCAGCTTAGCTGGCCAGACCAGCAATCAGCCCCAGCATTTT
NA,TRBV12-5,TRBJ2-7,TRBD2,CASGLVPQVPSGSDEQYF,TGTGCTAGTGGTTTGGTTCCCCAAGTGCCTAGCGGGAGTGATGAGCAGTACTTC
NA,TRBV10-3,TRBJ2-7,NA,CAISESIFYEQYF,TGTGCCATCAGTGAGTCGATATTCTACGAGCAGTACTTC
NA,TRBV2,TRBJ2-7,NA,CASSDSRRLPYEQYF,TGTGCCAGCAGTGATAGCAGGCGTTTGCCCTACGAGCAGTACTTC
NA,TRBV19,TRBJ1-1,TRBD1,CASAQGRATEAFF,TGTGCCAGCGCACAGGGGAGGGCGACTGAAGCTTTCTTT
NA,TRBV23-1,TRBJ2-1,TRBD2,CASSQSGWREGHEQFF,TGCGCCAGCAGTCAATCGGGGTGGCGGGAGGGCCATGAGCAGTTCTTC
many,TRBV6-1,TRBJ1-2,TRBD1,CASCEAGTGGVGYTF,TGTGCCAGCTGTGAAGCGGGGACAGGGGGGGTTGGCTACACCTTC
NA,TRBV7-3,TRBJ1-1,NA,CASSSTGWGTEAFF,TGTGCCAGCAGCTCAACAGGGTGGGGTACTGAAGCTTTCTTT
NA,TRBV28,TRBJ2-7,NA,CATNQSRGPRGYEQYF,TGTGCCACCAATCAGTCACGGGGACCCCGGGGCTACGAGCAGTACTTC
NA,TRBV6-5,TRBJ2-5,TRBD2,CASRGTSYLLTQYF,TGTGCCAGCAGAGGGACTAGCTACCTTTTGACCCAGTACTTC
NA,TRBV9,TRBJ2-2,NA,CASRVNTGELFF,TGTGCCAGCAGGGTGAACACCGGGGAGCTGTTTTTT